The next 20 T cell receptor beta chains were all read from a single sample in a study of blood T cell repertoires in COVID-19. Sequencing used immunoSEQ multiplex PCR; TCRdb keeps in-frame clones, though not all of them. The sample holds approximately 240,000 clones, about 85% seen once. The sample taken for sequencing was PBMCs or T cells enriched from blood (not recorded which). The receptors were sampled from a woman aged 25 to 39 with acute COVID-19.

The chain carries TRBV15 and TRBJ2-5, with D tentatively TRBD2 (6 bases). The V gene's germline CDR1 is LNHNV and CDR2 YYDKDF (reference sequence). The length of the CDR3 is 16 residues. The V gene lost 0 bases and the J gene lost 2 bases, with 13 bases spanning the gap. The CDR3 loop reads CATSRDSGRRQETQYF. CDR3 bases: TGTGCCACCAGCAGAGATTCGGGGAGGCGGCAAGAGACCCAGTACTTC. Supplemented by reference TRBV15 and TRBJ2-5, the full variable domain reads DAMVIQNPRYQVTQFGKPVTLSCSQTLNHNVMYWYQQKSSQAPKLLFHYYDKDFNNEADTPDNFQSRRPNTSFCFLDIRSPGLGDTAMYLCATSRDSGRRQETQYFGPGTRLLVL.

This clone was seen once. V usage is TRBV5-1 and J usage is TRBJ1-2, with a weak D call TRBD1 (6 bases). The CDR3 contains 14 residues. CDR1 is SGHRS, CDR2 YFSETQ, per germline. V was shortened by 0 bases and J by 8 bases, with 14 bases between the two germline ends. DNA for the CDR3: TGCGCCAGCAGCTTGGTCCTCCCAGGGGAGGGCTACACCTTC. Translation: CASSLVLPGEGYTF. Supplemented by reference TRBV5-1 and TRBJ1-2, the full variable domain reads KAGVTQTPRYLIKTRGQQVTLSCSPISGHRSVSWYQQTPGQGLQFLFEYFSETQRNKGNFPGRFSGRQFSNSRSEMNVSTLELGDSALYLCASSLVLPGEGYTFGSGTRLTVV.

This chain joins TRBV28 and TRBJ2-3; the match to TRBD2 covers 10 bases. The CDR3 has 17 amino acids. The trim removed 1 base at V and 0 bases at J, leaving 4 bases unmatched. Germline CDR1 MDHEN, CDR2 SYDVKM. The CDR3 nucleotides are TGTGCCAGCAGTTTATCCCAGCGGGGGGGGAGCACAGATACGCAGTATTTT. Amino acids: CASSLSQRGGSTDTQYF.

V usage is TRBV7-3 and J usage is TRBJ2-3, with a possible D match to TRBD2 (5 bases). V was shortened by 3 bases and J by 5 bases, with 9 bases between the two germline ends. The CDR3 runs 13 residues. Germline V gene data show CDR1 as SGHTA and CDR2 as FQGTGA. The CDR3 region has the DNA TGTGCCAGCAGCTTGGGGAGTGGAGATACGCAGTATTTT. It codes for CASSLGSGDTQYF.

This clone appeared once. V and J are TRBV4-1 and TRBJ1-2; no reliable D call. Trimming cost V 3 bases and J 5 bases, with 16 bases left between them. Germline CDR1 MGHRA, CDR2 YSYEKL. This CDR3 comprises 15 residues. The CDR3 sequence: CASSHFERTGYGYTF. CDR3 bases: TGCGCCAGCAGCCATTTTGAGAGGACGGGGTATGGCTACACCTTC.

This clone was recorded only once. CDR3 DNA: TGTGCCAGCAGTTCATTAACAGGGTGGACTGAAAAACTGTTTTTT. Amino acids: CASSSLTGWTEKLFF. This sequence joins TRBV7-6 and TRBJ1-4, with a tentative D call TRBD1 (6 bases). Germline CDR1 is SGHVS and CDR2 is FNYEAQ. The V end lost 6 bases, the J end lost 7 bases, and 18 bases lay between the germline ends. The CDR3 totals 15 residues.

The chain combines TRBV7-8 with TRBJ1-3, with 7 positions matching TRBD1. The germline V gene encodes CDR1 SGHVS and CDR2 FQNEAQ. V gave up 4 bases and J gave up 0 bases; unmatched junction bases: 0. The CDR3 is made up of 14 amino acids. The CDR3 DNA follows: TGTGCCAGCAGCTGGACAGGCTCTGGAAACACCATATATTTT. Its protein is CASSWTGSGNTIYF.

The chain's CDR3 is CASSLIPSVRAGGYTF. For the CDR3, the DNA is TGTGCCAGCAGTTTAATCCCCTCGGTCAGGGCCGGCGGCTACACCTTC. The V and J genes are TRBV27 and TRBJ1-2, with D perhaps matching TRBD1 (5 bases). The CDR3 has 16 amino acids. V was trimmed by 2 bases and J by 8 bases, leaving 21 bases between them. The germline CDR1 and CDR2 sequences are MNHEY and SMNVEV (reference sequence).

This chain links TRBV18 with TRBJ2-6; 8 bases map to TRBD2. This CDR3 is 18 amino acids long. Germline V CDR1 and CDR2: KGHSH, LQKENI. Trimming cost V 4 bases and J 0 bases; bases outside gene matches: 8. The CDR3 here is CASSRGAGGGSGANVLTF. In nucleotides, the CDR3 is TGTGCCAGCTCACGAGGGGCGGGAGGAGGCTCTGGGGCCAACGTCCTGACTTTC.

The V gene is TRBV2, the J gene TRBJ2-1; TRBD2 matches 7 bases. Germline assignment: CDR1 SNHLY and CDR2 FYNNEI. The J segment lost 7 bases and the V segment lost 5 bases, leaving 5 bases of the junction unmatched. The CDR3 loop spans 13 amino acids. The CDR3 region has the DNA TGTGCCAGCAGTCGCAGGGAGGGGAATGAGCAGTTCTTC. It yields the protein CASSRREGNEQFF.

The chain joins TRBV5-1 to TRBJ2-6; D call uncertain. The CDR3 covers 15 residues. Germline V gene sequence: CDR1 SGHRS, CDR2 YFSETQ. Trimming took off 0 bases at V and 4 bases at J, with 8 bases between the two ends. The CDR3 is CASSLVDWGANVLTF. CDR3 nucleotide sequence: TGCGCCAGCAGCTTGGTAGACTGGGGGGCCAACGTCCTGACTTTC.

The chain has TRBV6-1 and TRBJ2-1, with 12 positions matching TRBD1. With V trimmed by 4 bases and J by 10 bases, 11 bases remained unmatched. CDR3 length: 16 residues. The germline V gene encodes CDR1 MNHNS and CDR2 SASEGT. The CDR3 spells CASSGFGTGGLGEQFF. CDR3 coding DNA: TGTGCCAGCAGTGGGTTCGGGACAGGGGGCTTAGGGGAGCAGTTCTTC.

CDR3 sequence: CASSVLKGLGQETQYF. The DNA for the CDR3 is TGTGCCAGCAGCGTACTAAAGGGACTAGGACAAGAGACCCAGTACTTC. J is TRBJ2-5 and V is TRBV25-1; 8 bases are a match to TRBD2. The CDR3 is 16 residues long. In germline, CDR1 is MGHDK, CDR2 SYGVNS. V lost 6 bases, J lost 2 bases, and 11 bases stayed unmatched.

The V gene is TRBV27, the J gene TRBJ1-4; 10 nucleotides match TRBD1. Germline V CDR1 and CDR2: MNHEY, SMNVEV (reference sequence). The V gene end was trimmed by 8 bases and the J gene end by 5 bases; junction bases not matched to a gene: 8. The CDR3 totals 15 residues. In DNA, the CDR3 is TGTGCCAGCCGGACAGGGGGACTCCGAAATGAAAAACTGTTTTTT. Translation gives CASRTGGLRNEKLFF.

The V gene is TRBV5-1, the J gene TRBJ1-4; 7 bases map to TRBD1. The junction had 6 bases not matched to a gene; V was cut back by 2 bases and J by 8 bases. Germline CDR1 and CDR2: SGHRS and YFSETQ. The CDR3 runs to 14 residues. The DNA for the CDR3 is TGCGCCAGCAGCTTCCAGGGGGTCGGAGAAAAACTGTTTTTT. It yields the protein CASSFQGVGEKLFF.

The chain combines TRBV11-1 with TRBJ2-3; D is possibly TRBD2 (6 bases). V dropped 0 bases and J dropped 3 bases, with 10 bases sitting between them. Germline values: CDR1 SGHAT, CDR2 FQDESV (reference sequence). The CDR3 runs 15 residues. Here the CDR3 reads CASSLAAGPTDTQYF. The CDR3 coding sequence is TGTGCCAGCAGCTTAGCGGCGGGGCCTACAGATACGCAGTATTTT.

This clone was counted between two and nine times. The chain couples TRBV5-1 to TRBJ1-6; D gene unclear. Deletions cut 3 bases from V and 8 bases from J, with 18 bases between. CDR1 SGHRS and CDR2 YFSETQ come from the germline V gene. The CDR3 loop spans 16 amino acids. The CDR3 reads CASSWSGPGGDSPLHF. In DNA, the CDR3 is TGCGCCAGCAGCTGGTCCGGCCCCGGAGGTGATTCACCCCTCCACTTT.

This chain links TRBV7-8 with TRBJ2-1; D might be TRBD2 (5 bases). CDR1 and CDR2 from the germline V gene are SGHVS and FQNEAQ. V was clipped by 4 bases and J by 2 bases, with 9 bases between them. The CDR3 loop spans 14 amino acids. CDR3 region: CASSSAGTYNEQFF. DNA of the CDR3: TGTGCCAGCAGCTCGGCCGGGACCTACAATGAGCAGTTCTTC.

As to this clone: Within the sample, other DNA sequences also encode this same CDR3. CDR3 DNA: TGTGCCAGCAGCCAAGATGGGACAGGGAACACTGAAGCTTTCTTT. It encodes CASSQDGTGNTEAFF. This rearrangement joins TRBV3-1 (or the pseudogene TRBV3-2) to TRBJ1-1, with 8 bases identical to TRBD1. The V and J ends lost 0 bases and 1 base, in that order; junction bases with no gene match: 1. Per the germline V gene, CDR1 is LGHDT and CDR2 is YNNKEL (reference sequence). The CDR3 runs 15 residues.

The rearrangement joins TRBV6-5 to TRBJ1-2, with 8 bases lining up with TRBD1. The V gene end was trimmed by 5 bases and the J gene end by 7 bases; junction bases not matched to a gene: 6. CDR3 length equals 13 residues. The germline V gene has CDR1 MNHEY and CDR2 SVGAGI. The CDR3, as DNA: TGTGCCAGCAGTCTACAGGGGGTCGGTGGCTACACCTTC. Residues: CASSLQGVGGYTF.